These 18 T cell receptor beta chains originate from one sample sequenced in a study of CD8 T cells in Susac syndrome. With random hexamers, reverse transcription was performed on about 0.45 to 1 ug of RNA. Each CDR3 protein is one row after TCRdb ran MiXCR on the immunoSEQ multiplex PCR reads. The data show 240,000 or so distinct CDR3 sequences, 90% to 97% seen once. Source material: CD4+ T cells from PBMCs. These TCRs come from a human donor with Susac syndrome.

The J gene is TRBJ2-1, the V gene TRBV23-1; a weak D match, TRBD1 (5 bases). TRBV23-1 is known as an ORF, though its function is uncertain. There are 13 residues in the CDR3. Trimming took 6 bases from V and 4 from J, leaving 10 bases between them. The CDR3 spells CASSPGKYNEQFF. DNA for the CDR3: TGCGCCAGCAGCCCAGGGAAATACAATGAGCAGTTCTTC.

This clonotype was picked up one time. The chain is built from TRBV7-9 and TRBJ2-1; D remains unclear. With 1 base removed from V and 12 bases from J, the gap between germline ends came to 4 bases. Germline-derived CDR1 and CDR2 are SEHNR and FQNEAQ (reference sequence). CDR3 size: 10 residues. The CDR3 region is CASSLEGQFF. CDR3 nucleotide sequence: TGTGCCAGCAGCTTAGAAGGGCAGTTCTTC.

The chain links TRBV6-5 to TRBJ1-2; D is unresolved. The length of the CDR3 is 14 residues. Looked up from germline, CDR1 is MNHEY and CDR2 is SVGAGI. V lost 0 bases, J lost 4 bases, and 9 bases lay in between. The CDR3 DNA reads as TGTGCCAGCAGTTACTCGAGAAGTTCCTATGGCTACACCTTC. As protein: CASSYSRSSYGYTF.

The V call is TRBV2, the J call TRBJ2-1, with no clear D. The V gene lost 6 bases and the J gene lost 7 bases, with 10 bases spanning the gap. Germline values: CDR1 SNHLY, CDR2 FYNNEI. The CDR3 runs 12 residues. The CDR3 nucleotides read TGTGCCAGCAGCCCGACACGGAATGAGCAGTTCTTC. Translating it yields CASSPTRNEQFF.

V and J are TRBV27 and TRBJ2-4, with no clear D. Germline V gene sequence: CDR1 MNHEY, CDR2 SMNVEV (reference sequence). V was cut by 4 bases and J by 4 bases, with 11 bases left in between. The CDR3 runs to 14 residues. CDR3 in amino acids: CASSSLSVKNIQYF. Here the CDR3 DNA reads TGTGCCAGCAGTTCGTTATCTGTGAAAAACATTCAGTACTTC.

The genes are TRBV29-1 and TRBJ2-5; D unresolved. The CDR3 has 12 amino acids. The germline V gene has CDR1 SQVTM and CDR2 ANQGSEA. Trimming took off 6 bases at V and 4 bases at J, with 12 bases between the two ends. The CDR3 nucleotides are TGCAGCGTGGAGTCGGGTCGAGAGACCCAGTACTTC. It encodes CSVESGRETQYF.

The rearrangement joins TRBV18 to TRBJ1-1, with D tentatively TRBD1 (6 bases). This CDR3 region has 15 residues. The germline V gene has CDR1 KGHSH and CDR2 LQKENI. V lost 3 bases, J lost 4 bases, and 15 bases lay in between. CDR3 sequence reads: CASSPLTGHGTEAFF. In DNA, the CDR3 is TGTGCCAGCTCACCCCTTACAGGGCATGGCACTGAAGCTTTCTTT.

The V call is TRBV27, the J call TRBJ1-1; possibly TRBD1 for D (6 bases). This CDR3 is built from 14 residues. The V gene's germline CDR1 is MNHEY and CDR2 SMNVEV (reference sequence). Trimming removed 3 bases at V and 3 bases at J, with 11 bases between. The CDR3 protein is CASSLQGSDTEAFF. CDR3 DNA: TGTGCCAGCAGTTTGCAGGGGAGCGACACTGAAGCTTTCTTT.

CDR3 bases: TGCAGTGCTCTTCTTAATCCCAATGAGCAGTTCTTC. Amino acid sequence: CSALLNPNEQFF. V and J are TRBV20-1 and TRBJ2-1; D call uncertain. This CDR3 contains 12 residues. V lost 5 bases to trimming and J lost 6 bases, with 11 bases between them. Germline CDR1 and CDR2: DFQATT and SNEGSKA (reference sequence).

The chain carries TRBV29-1 and TRBJ2-5; 10 nucleotides match TRBD1. V was pared by 7 bases and J by 4 bases, with 9 bases of the junction left unmatched. Looked up from germline, CDR1 is SQVTM and CDR2 is ANQGSEA. This CDR3 has 14 amino acids. The CDR3 sequence: CSDVTGGILETQYF. CDR3 bases: TGCAGCGACGTGACAGGGGGCATTTTAGAGACCCAGTACTTC.

The chain links TRBV28 to TRBJ2-1; perhaps TRBD1 as D (6 bases). V lost 8 bases, J lost 8 bases, and 10 bases lay in between. Germline V gene lookup returns CDR1 MDHEN and CDR2 SYDVKM. This CDR3 region has 11 residues. Here the CDR3 DNA reads TGTGCCAGCGGACAGTTCCATGAGCAGTTCTTC. This encodes CASGQFHEQFF.

This chain links TRBV7-2 with TRBJ2-5; D is unclear. V shed 1 base and J shed 4 bases, with 13 bases lying between them. This CDR3 region has 15 residues. Germline CDR1 and CDR2: SGHTA and FQGNSA. The CDR3 loop reads CASSLGSSVVETQYF. CDR3 in DNA: TGTGCCAGCAGCTTAGGTTCCAGCGTGGTAGAGACCCAGTACTTC.

The J gene is TRBJ1-1, the V gene TRBV14; D remains ambiguous. The CDR3 totals 13 residues. The ends were cut back, 5 bases at V and 1 base at J, with 8 bases in the middle. Germline V gene sequence: CDR1 SGHDN, CDR2 FVKESK. CDR3 loop: CASSIHQNTEAFF. The DNA for the CDR3 is TGTGCCAGCAGCATACACCAGAACACTGAAGCTTTCTTT. The variable domain in full, with the rest retrieved from reference TRBV14 and TRBJ1-1, is EAGVTQFPSHSVIEKGQTVTLRCDPISGHDNLYWYRRVMGKEIKFLLHFVKESKQDESGMPNNRFLAERTGGTYSTLKVQPAELEDSGVYFCASSIHQNTEAFFGQGTRLTVV.

The CDR3 is CASSYPRGTVYGYTF. The CDR3 DNA follows: TGTGCCAGCAGTTATCCCCGCGGGACAGTCTATGGCTACACCTTC. V usage is TRBV12-3 or TRBV12-4 and J usage is TRBJ1-2, with TRBD1 identical over 7 bases. V lost 4 bases to trimming and J lost 4 bases; unmatched junction nucleotides: 9. The CDR3 runs to 15 residues.

The chain combines TRBV30 with TRBJ2-5; 10 nucleotides align to TRBD1. The V and J ends lost 2 bases and 7 bases, in that order; junction bases with no gene match: 4. Germline-derived CDR1 and CDR2 are GTSNPN and SVGIG (reference sequence). The CDR3 loop spans 13 amino acids. CDR3 nucleotide sequence: TGTGCCTGGAGTCCGGGACAGGGGAGGACCCAGTACTTC. It encodes CAWSPGQGRTQYF.

The rearrangement joins TRBV25-1 to TRBJ1-2; D perhaps matches TRBD1 (5 bases). Trimming cost V 4 bases and J 6 bases, with 6 bases left between them. Per the germline V gene, CDR1 is MGHDK and CDR2 is SYGVNS. The CDR3 length is 11 residues. The CDR3 bases are TGTGCCAGCAGTGTGGGGGATGGCTACACCTTC. As protein: CASSVGDGYTF.

The rearrangement joins TRBV6-5 to TRBJ2-1, with 7 bases matching TRBD2. Unmatched junction bases numbered 24, after V lost 2 bases and J lost 11 bases. Germline CDR1 and CDR2: MNHEY and SVGAGI. This CDR3 is 19 amino acids long. The CDR3 spells CASSYRQAPSVPSGAQQFF. In DNA form, the CDR3 reads TGTGCCAGCAGTTACCGGCAGGCACCAAGCGTCCCGAGCGGGGCCCAGCAGTTCTTC.

This clonotype appeared a single time. This chain links TRBV11-1 with TRBJ2-1; no definite D call. Germline CDR1 SGHAT, CDR2 FQDESV (reference sequence). This CDR3 spans 15 amino acids. Trimming took off 6 bases at V and 0 bases at J, with 12 bases between the two ends. The CDR3 protein is CASRRLDLSYNEQFF. CDR3 in DNA: TGTGCCAGCAGGCGACTTGACCTCTCCTACAATGAGCAGTTCTTC.